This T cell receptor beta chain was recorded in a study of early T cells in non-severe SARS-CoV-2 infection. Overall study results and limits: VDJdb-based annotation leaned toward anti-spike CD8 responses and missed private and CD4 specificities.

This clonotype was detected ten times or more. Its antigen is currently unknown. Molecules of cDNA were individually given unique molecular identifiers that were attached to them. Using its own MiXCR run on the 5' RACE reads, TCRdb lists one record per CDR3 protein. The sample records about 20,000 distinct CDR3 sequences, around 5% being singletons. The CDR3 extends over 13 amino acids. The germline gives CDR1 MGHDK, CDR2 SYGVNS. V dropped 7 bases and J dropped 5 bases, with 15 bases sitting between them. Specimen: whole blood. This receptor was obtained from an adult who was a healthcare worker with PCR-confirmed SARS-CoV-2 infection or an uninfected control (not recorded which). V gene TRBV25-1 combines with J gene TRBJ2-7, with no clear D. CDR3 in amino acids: CASKPPLMNEQYF. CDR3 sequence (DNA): TGTGCCAGCAAACCCCCTCTAATGAACGAGCAGTACTTC.